This T cell receptor beta chain was recovered during a study of blood T cells in healthy people across ages. Peripheral blood, roughly 9.1 milliliters per donor, was collected. Germline trimming cut 3 bases from V and 2 bases from J; bases unmatched to any gene: 6. CDR3 length: 16 amino acids. PCR was performed a second time for about 7 to 11 cycles using a sample-barcoded 5' primer and a J-beta primer mix. TCRdb used MiXCR to reprocess the 5' RACE reads, holding one entry per CDR3 protein. The sample lists more than 1,400,000 distinct CDR3 sequences; around 39% were seen once. Sequenced sample: blood. This chain connects TRBV12-3 or TRBV12-4 to TRBJ2-1; the match to TRBD2 covers 8 bases. This clonotype was obtained from a young woman in good health. The CDR3: CASSFASGPTYNEQFF. CDR3 nucleotides: TGTGCCAGCAGTTTTGCTAGCGGGCCAACCTACAATGAGCAGTTCTTC.